This TCR beta chain was obtained from a study of cytomegalovirus exposure and HLA in healthy donors. Study-level findings and limits: Many donors shared some public TCRs, even though most TCR sequences were rare. Listed as cytomegalovirus-associated were over 150 TCR beta chains.

On this clone itself: The antigen is not known.

Repertoires were generated with immunoSEQ multiplex PCR, while TCRdb's copy carries only in-frame clones and drops some. Among 100,000 to 150,000 clones, about 89% were seen once, and the ten largest hold roughly 2%. There are 15 residues in the CDR3. With 4 bases removed from V and 0 bases from J, the gap between germline ends came to 11 bases. Germline lookup yields CDR1 MDHEN and CDR2 SYDVKM. Sequenced input: PBMCs. The clonotype originates from a woman aged 18-35 years in good health and CMV-seronegative. V usage is TRBV28 and J usage is TRBJ2-3, with D perhaps TRBD2 (6 bases). CDR3 sequence (DNA): TGTGCCAGCAGTTACGGGAGCGGGAGCACAGATACGCAGTATTTT. Translating gives CASSYGSGSTDTQYF.